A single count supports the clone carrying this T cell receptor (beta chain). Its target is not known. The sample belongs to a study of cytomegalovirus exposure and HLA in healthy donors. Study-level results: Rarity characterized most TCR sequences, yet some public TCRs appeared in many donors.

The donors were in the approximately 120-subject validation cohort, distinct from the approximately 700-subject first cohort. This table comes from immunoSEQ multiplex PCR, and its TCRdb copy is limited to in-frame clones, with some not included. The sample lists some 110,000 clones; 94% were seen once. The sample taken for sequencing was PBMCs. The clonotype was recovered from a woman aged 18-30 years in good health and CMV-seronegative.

The CDR3 sequence: CSVAAGNTGELFF. In nucleotides, the CDR3 is TGCAGCGTGGCGGCCGGGAACACCGGGGAGCTGTTTTTT. The gene calls are TRBV29-1 and TRBJ2-2; no clear D. CDR1 and CDR2 from the germline V gene are SQVTM and ANQGSEA. Trimming shortened V by 6 bases and J by 1 base, and 9 bases separated the two germline ends. This CDR3 comprises 13 residues.